This T cell receptor beta chain was sequenced in a study of T cell responses to AZD1222 COVID-19 vaccine. CDR1 and CDR2 from the germline V gene are MNHEY and SVGAGI. Trimming shortened V by 5 bases and J by 3 bases, and 13 bases separated the two germline ends. The CDR3 consists of 14 residues. As concerns this clone: Its antigen is not identified.

Profiled with immunoSEQ multiplex PCR; TCRdb holds only in-frame clones, not every one. The sample holds 150,000 to 200,000 clones, more than 80% seen once. Regarding the study as a whole: Baseline serostatus was positive in only a handful of AZD1222 recipients. Sampled repertoires all dated from after the peak T cell response.

This sequence was found in an adult who received the MenACWY meningococcal vaccine as a control. V and J are TRBV6-5 and TRBJ1-2, with D possibly matching TRBD1 (5 bases). This specimen was peripheral blood, taken 28 days after the second dose of the MenACWY control vaccine. The DNA for the CDR3 is TGTGCCAGCAGTCCCCCGGGACTCTACTATGGCTACACCTTC. Protein sequence: CASSPPGLYYGYTF.